A selection of T cell receptor beta chains follows, all from one sample in a study of cytomegalovirus exposure and HLA in healthy donors. Method: immunoSEQ multiplex PCR; TCRdb's copy keeps in-frame clones and lacks some. This sample carries more than 95,000 clones, over 75% of them seen once, and the ten largest clones take roughly 5.4%. The sequenced sample was PBMCs. These receptors came from a woman in her late teens or twenties in good health and CMV-seropositive. Each CDR3 is given with its conserved first and last residue. The D gene is left open where the match is weak. Size is stated for part of the rows, as once, few or many counts, or as a class when the clone is expanded.

-,-,TRBV2,11,TRBJ1-1,CASTPNTEAFF,TGTGCCAGCACTCCGAACACTGAAGCTTTCTTT
-,-,TRBV13,15,TRBJ2-3,CASSSRVVTSDTQYF,TGTGCCAGCAGCAGCCGGGTGGTAACCTCAGATACGCAGTATTTT
few,TRBD2,TRBV7-3,15,TRBJ2-5,CASSSQSGSQETQYF,TGTGCCAGCAGCTCACAAAGCGGGAGCCAAGAGACCCAGTACTTC
once,-,TRBV27,13,TRBJ1-2,CASSNDRNYGYTF,TGTGCCAGCAGCAATGACAGGAACTATGGCTACACCTTC
-,TRBD2,TRBV9,16,TRBJ2-2,CASSARLASNTGELFF,TGTGCCAGCAGCGCTCGACTAGCGTCGAACACCGGGGAGCTGTTTTTT
-,TRBD1,TRBV5-6,15,TRBJ1-4,CASSWGQGTNEKLFF,TGTGCCAGCAGCTGGGGACAGGGAACTAATGAAAAACTGTTTTTT
-,TRBD2,TRBV28,15,TRBJ2-3,CASKASGELLNTQYF,TGTGCCAGCAAGGCTAGCGGGGAACTCTTAAATACGCAGTATTTT
-,TRBD1,TRBV25-1,14,TRBJ2-7,CASSDRGLSYEQYF,TGTGCCAGCAGCGACAGGGGCCTATCCTACGAGCAGTACTTC
-,TRBD1,TRBV10-1,16,TRBJ2-5,CASSEDRQGWPETQYF,TGCGCCAGCAGTGAGGACCGACAGGGGTGGCCGGAGACCCAGTACTTC
-,-,TRBV9,13,TRBJ1-1,CASSVTGVTEAFF,TGTGCCAGCAGCGTTACAGGTGTCACTGAAGCTTTCTTT
few,-,TRBV9,15,TRBJ2-1,CASSTGQSSYNEQFF,TGTGCCAGCAGCACCGGACAGAGCTCCTACAATGAGCAGTTCTTC
-,-,TRBV7-9,14,TRBJ2-5,CASRGEGPRETQYF,TGTGCCAGCAGGGGAGAGGGTCCTCGGGAGACCCAGTACTTC
-,TRBD2,TRBV2,15,TRBJ2-1,CASSEAGTRYNEQFF,TGTGCCAGCAGTGAGGCGGGGACTAGATACAATGAGCAGTTCTTC
few,TRBD2,TRBV27,16,TRBJ2-1,CASSSGLAGTYNEQFF,TGTGCCAGCAGTTCGGGACTAGCGGGAACATACAATGAGCAGTTCTTC
-,TRBD2,TRBV6-1,14,TRBJ2-5,CSTGLAGVQETQYF,TGTTCGACAGGACTAGCGGGAGTGCAGGAGACCCAGTACTTC
-,TRBD2,TRBV9,17,TRBJ2-2,CASSASREGLNTGELFF,TGTGCCAGCAGCGCCTCCCGGGAGGGCCTTAACACCGGGGAGCTGTTTTTT
-,-,TRBV13,13,TRBJ2-3,CASSLGAGDTQYF,TGTGCCAGCAGCTTAGGCGCAGGGGATACGCAGTATTTT
-,-,TRBV7-3,16,TRBJ2-1,CASSPYPGYSLDEQFF,TGTGCCAGCAGCCCCTACCCTGGTTACTCGCTGGATGAGCAGTTCTTC
-,-,TRBV10-3,12,TRBJ2-7,CAISEPLDEQYF,TGTGCCATCAGTGAACCACTGGACGAGCAGTACTTC
once,TRBD2,TRBV9,15,TRBJ2-1,CASSVAGGINNEQFF,TGTGCCAGCAGCGTAGCGGGAGGGATCAACAATGAGCAGTTCTTC
few,-,TRBV6-5,15,TRBJ2-1,CATSGTSPGDNEQFF,TGTGCCACCTCAGGGACTTCCCCTGGGGACAATGAGCAGTTCTTC
-,TRBD1,TRBV7-6,12,TRBJ2-7,CASSSGTGEQYF,TGTGCCAGCAGCTCCGGGACAGGGGAGCAGTACTTC
few,TRBD2,TRBV6-5,15,TRBJ2-7,CASSSSGSARWEQYF,TGTGCCAGCAGCTCTAGCGGGAGTGCAAGGTGGGAGCAGTACTTC